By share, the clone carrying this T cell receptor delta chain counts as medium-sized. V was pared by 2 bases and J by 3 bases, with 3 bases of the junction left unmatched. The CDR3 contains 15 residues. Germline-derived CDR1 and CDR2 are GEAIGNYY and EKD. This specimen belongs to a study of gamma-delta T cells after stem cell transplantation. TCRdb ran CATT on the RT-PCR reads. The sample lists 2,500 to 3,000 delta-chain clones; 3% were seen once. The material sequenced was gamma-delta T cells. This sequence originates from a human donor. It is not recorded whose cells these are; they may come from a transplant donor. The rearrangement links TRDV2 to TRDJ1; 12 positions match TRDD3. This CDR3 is CACDILGDTSDKLIF. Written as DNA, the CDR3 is TGTGCCTGTGACATTCTGGGGGATACGTCCGATAAACTCATCTTT.